A single sample is the source of the 28 T cell receptor beta chains below, sequenced in a study of T cell responses to AZD1222 COVID-19 vaccine. Repertoires were generated with immunoSEQ multiplex PCR, while TCRdb's copy carries only in-frame clones and drops some. This repertoire shows about 180,000 clones, approximately 94% found once; its top ten account for roughly 1.7%. Sequencing was performed on peripheral blood, taken 28 days after the second AZD1222 dose. These receptors originate from an adult who received the AZD1222 COVID-19 vaccine.

The J gene is TRBJ1-1, the V gene TRBV11-1, with D unresolved. Germline values: CDR1 SGHAT, CDR2 FQDESV (reference sequence). Trimming shortened V by 3 bases and J by 3 bases, and 11 bases separated the two germline ends. CDR3 size: 14 residues. CDR3 in DNA: TGTGCCAGCAGCTTGGTACACGGCGACACTGAAGCTTTCTTT. This gives the protein CASSLVHGDTEAFF.

V and J are TRBV27 and TRBJ1-1; TRBD1 matches at 7 bases. Per the germline V gene, CDR1 is MNHEY and CDR2 is SMNVEV (reference sequence). V shed 5 bases and J 11 bases; nucleotides not matched to a gene: 14. The CDR3 is 14 amino acids. The CDR3 sequence: CASSRQQGPVLAFF. The CDR3, as DNA: TGTGCCAGCAGTCGACAACAGGGGCCAGTTTTGGCTTTCTTT.

Remarks on this clone: A read error may produce the germline difference seen at one junction end. The CDR3 DNA is TGTGCCAGCAGCCAGGGTTACAATGAGCCCCAGCATTTT. Its translation is CASSQGYNEPQHF. This rearrangement joins TRBV13 to TRBJ1-5, with a weak D call TRBD1 (5 bases). This CDR3 has 13 residues. Germline V gives CDR1 PRHDT, CDR2 FYEKMQ (reference sequence).

This chain connects TRBV6-5 to TRBJ1-1; D might be TRBD1 (6 bases). The germline V gene has CDR1 MNHEY and CDR2 SVGAGI. The CDR3 loop spans 11 amino acids. Deletions cut 5 bases from V and 9 bases from J, with 10 bases between. CDR3 nucleotide sequence: TGTGCCAGCAGTCTGACAGGTCAAGCTTTCTTT. This codes for CASSLTGQAFF.

The rearrangement joins TRBV11-2 to TRBJ2-7; D unclear. Germline V gene data show CDR1 as SGHAT and CDR2 as FQNNGV. Trimming stripped 0 bases from V and 3 bases from J, with 9 bases between. The CDR3 runs 14 residues. CDR3 sequence: CASSLERWSYEQYF. CDR3 nucleotides: TGTGCCAGCAGCTTAGAACGGTGGAGCTACGAGCAGTACTTC.

V and J are TRBV9 and TRBJ2-1, with D maybe TRBD2 (6 bases). The germline V and J ends were trimmed by 0 bases and 0 bases, with 7 bases remaining between them. This CDR3 contains 15 residues. Germline lookup yields CDR1 SGDLS and CDR2 YYNGEE. The CDR3 DNA reads as TGTGCCAGCAGCGTAGTGACTAGCTCCTACAATGAGCAGTTCTTC. It specifies CASSVVTSSYNEQFF. The variable domain in full, completed from reference TRBV9 and TRBJ2-1, reads DSGVTQTPKHLITATGQRVTLRCSPRSGDLSVYWYQQSLDQGLQFLIQYYNGEERAKGNILERFSAQQFPDLHSELNLSSLELGDSALYFCASSVVTSSYNEQFFGPGTRLTVL.

V usage is TRBV3-1 (or the pseudogene TRBV3-2) and J usage is TRBJ2-2, with D uncertain. Germline CDR1 and CDR2: LGHDT and YNNKEL (reference sequence). This CDR3 contains 14 residues. Trimming stripped 1 base from V and 5 bases from J, with 8 bases between. This chain's CDR3 is CASSQVPGTGELFF. The CDR3, as DNA: TGTGCCAGCAGCCAAGTTCCCGGGACCGGGGAGCTGTTTTTT.

The chain couples TRBV6-4 to TRBJ1-2, with 7 nucleotides matching TRBD1. V was clipped by 4 bases and J by 8 bases; unmatched bases: 7. Germline CDR1 and CDR2: MRHNA and SNTAGT. This CDR3 has 13 residues. The CDR3 protein is CASSASGQRGYTF. CDR3 nucleotide sequence: TGTGCCAGCAGTGCCTCGGGACAGCGAGGCTACACCTTC.

The CDR3: CASSPGTDLLEQYF. The CDR3 nucleotides read TGTGCCAGCAGTCCCGGGACAGACCTACTCGAGCAGTACTTC. J is TRBJ2-7 and V is TRBV5-4; TRBD1 matches 7 bases. CDR3 length: 14 amino acids. The V and J ends lost 5 bases and 6 bases, in that order; junction bases with no gene match: 11. Germline-derived CDR1 and CDR2 are SGHNT and YYREEE (reference sequence).

Of note for this clone: The same CDR3 can be traced to other DNA sequences in this sample. V usage is TRBV5-4 and J usage is TRBJ1-3, with D perhaps matching TRBD1 (5 bases). The CDR3 sequence is 14 residues long. Germline CDR1 reads SGHNT; CDR2 reads YYREEE (reference sequence). V lost 2 bases to trimming and J lost 8 bases, with 14 bases between them. CDR3 coding DNA: TGTGCCAGCAGCTTATCAGGGCGTCCTGACACCATATATTTT. It is translated as CASSLSGRPDTIYF.

This clone has just one count. The gene calls are TRBV19 and TRBJ1-4; D ambiguous. CDR1 and CDR2 from the germline V gene are LNHDA and SQIVND (reference sequence). V was clipped by 3 bases and J by 7 bases, with 6 bases between them. This CDR3 region has 12 residues. The CDR3 spells CASSILSEKLFF. Written as DNA, the CDR3 is TGTGCCAGTAGTATCTTGTCTGAAAAACTGTTTTTT.

The chain recombines TRBV28 with TRBJ1-5; D call uncertain. The V gene lost 1 base and the J gene lost 11 bases, with 12 bases spanning the gap. This CDR3 has 13 amino acids. Germline V gene data show CDR1 as MDHEN and CDR2 as SYDVKM. The chain's CDR3 is CASSLSGLKAQHF. The CDR3 region has the DNA TGTGCCAGCAGTTTATCTGGGCTTAAGGCCCAGCATTTT.

V gene TRBV18 combines with J gene TRBJ1-4, with D perhaps TRBD1 (5 bases). This CDR3 region has 15 residues. The germline V gene encodes CDR1 KGHSH and CDR2 LQKENI. V dropped 5 bases and J dropped 4 bases, with 14 bases sitting between them. The CDR3 loop reads CASSVRQTRNEKLFF. CDR3 nucleotide sequence: TGTGCCAGCTCAGTCAGACAGACCCGTAATGAAAAACTGTTTTTT.

The CDR3 nucleotides are TGTGCCAGCAGCCTCCGAAATACGCAGTATTTT. It specifies CASSLRNTQYF. The rearrangement links TRBV13 to TRBJ2-3; D gene unclear. The length of the CDR3 is 11 residues. Germline assignment: CDR1 PRHDT and CDR2 FYEKMQ (reference sequence). Trimming took off 5 bases at V and 7 bases at J, with 7 bases between the two ends. Full variable domain (outside the CDR3, taken from reference TRBV13 and TRBJ2-3): AAGVIQSPRHLIKEKRETATLKCYPIPRHDTVYWYQQGPGQDPQFLISFYEKMQSDKGSIPDRFSAQQFSDYHSELNMSSLELGDSALYFCASSLRNTQYFGPGTRLTVL.

This chain joins TRBV27 and TRBJ1-5; 7 bases match TRBD1. V dropped 3 bases and J dropped 5; count of bases not matched to a gene: 7. Germline CDR1 reads MNHEY; CDR2 reads SMNVEV (reference sequence). This CDR3 is 15 amino acids long. CDR3 DNA sequence: TGTGCCAGCAGTTTCACCAGGGGGGGCGATCAGCCCCAGCATTTT. It specifies CASSFTRGGDQPQHF.

This clone was recorded a few times. The chain combines TRBV4-1 with TRBJ1-2; 10 bases agree with TRBD1. Losses at the gene ends were 4 bases for V and 5 bases for J; bases not matched to a gene: 1. Per germline, CDR1 MGHRA and CDR2 YSYEKL. The CDR3 sequence is 13 residues long. The CDR3, as DNA: TGCGCCAGCAGCCCGGGACAGGGGTATGGCTACACCTTC. Translated, it gives CASSPGQGYGYTF.

This clone was seen just once. The chain's CDR3 is CASSSILGGELFF. The DNA for the CDR3 is TGTGCCAGCAGCTCAATATTAGGCGGGGAGCTGTTTTTT. The chain links TRBV11-3 to TRBJ2-2, with D hard to call. Between the trimmed V and J ends, which lost 4 bases and 7 bases, there was a span of 10 bases. Germline CDR1 is SGHNT and CDR2 is YENEEA. The CDR3 loop spans 13 amino acids.

V gene TRBV5-4 combines with J gene TRBJ2-7; TRBD1 matches 7 bases. The J segment lost 7 bases and the V segment lost 0 bases, leaving 13 bases of the junction unmatched. The germline gives CDR1 SGHNT, CDR2 YYREEE (reference sequence). This CDR3 has 16 amino acids. The CDR3 loop is CASSLEGTAQGREQYF. CDR3 sequence (DNA): TGTGCCAGCAGCTTGGAGGGGACAGCTCAAGGGAGAGAGCAGTACTTC.

The V gene is TRBV19, the J gene TRBJ1-3, with no clear D. Germline V lookup: CDR1 LNHDA, CDR2 SQIVND (reference sequence). The CDR3 spans 12 residues. V was trimmed by 5 bases and J by 3 bases, leaving 5 bases between them. The CDR3 DNA reads as TGTGCCAGTAGTTCGGTTGGAAACACCATATATTTT. Its protein is CASSSVGNTIYF.

This chain links TRBV5-5 with TRBJ1-5, with a possible D match to TRBD1 (5 bases). There are 14 residues in the CDR3. Germline V gene data show CDR1 as SGHKS and CDR2 as YYEKEE (reference sequence). Trimming removed 4 bases from V and 7 bases from J, with 15 bases in between. Here the CDR3 reads CASSRDSVSQPQHF. In DNA, the CDR3 is TGTGCCAGCAGCAGGGACTCCGTTAGCCAGCCCCAGCATTTT. Full variable domain (rest looked up from reference TRBV5-5 and TRBJ1-5): DAGVTQSPTHLIKTRGQQVTLRCSPISGHKSVSWYQQVLGQGPQFIFQYYEKEERGRGNFPDRFSARQFPNYSSELNVNALLLGDSALYLCASSRDSVSQPQHFGDGTRLSIL.

The table lists this clone with a count of one. The genes are TRBV9 and TRBJ2-1; possible D gene TRBD2, 5 bases. Germline V gives CDR1 SGDLS, CDR2 YYNGEE. Trimming took off 2 bases at V and 4 bases at J, with 16 bases between the two ends. The CDR3 contains 16 residues. This CDR3 is CASSVRGAALYNEQFF. The CDR3 DNA follows: TGTGCCAGCAGCGTCCGAGGAGCGGCCCTTTACAATGAGCAGTTCTTC.

The rearrangement uses TRBV6-5 and TRBJ1-2; 7 bases match TRBD1. Germline trimming cut 4 bases from V and 5 bases from J; bases unmatched to any gene: 4. Germline loops: CDR1 MNHEY, CDR2 SVGAGI. The CDR3 has 13 residues. The CDR3 DNA reads as TGTGCCAGCAGTTCGGGACAGCTTTATGGCTACACCTTC. It encodes CASSSGQLYGYTF.

The gene calls are TRBV11-2 and TRBJ1-1, with D possibly matching TRBD1 (5 bases). The CDR3 spans 15 residues. V was clipped by 7 bases and J by 1 base, with 16 bases between them. Germline V gene sequence: CDR1 SGHAT, CDR2 FQNNGV. The DNA of the CDR3 is TGTGCCAGCACCGTGGGGGGAGGGGAGAACACTGAAGCTTTCTTT. This gives the protein CASTVGGGENTEAFF.

The chain combines TRBV9 with TRBJ2-3; the match to TRBD2 covers 12 bases. V lost 0 bases to trimming and J lost 2 bases; unmatched junction nucleotides: 7. This CDR3 is built from 18 residues. CDR1 and CDR2 from the germline V gene are SGDLS and YYNGEE. CDR3 DNA sequence: TGTGCCAGCAGCGTAGGACTAGCGGGAGTGGGAATCACAGATACGCAGTATTTT. It codes for CASSVGLAGVGITDTQYF.

This rearrangement joins TRBV12-3 or TRBV12-4 to TRBJ1-2; D remains ambiguous. The CDR3 is 13 amino acids. The V gene lost 4 bases and the J gene lost 3 bases, with 9 bases spanning the gap. Here the CDR3 reads CASSYGADYGYTF. Written as DNA, the CDR3 is TGTGCCAGCAGTTATGGAGCGGACTATGGCTACACCTTC.

V usage is TRBV18 and J usage is TRBJ2-2; 7 bases fit TRBD1. The CDR3 has 12 residues. Germline assignment: CDR1 KGHSH and CDR2 LQKENI. V trimming: 6 bases; J trimming: 7 bases; junction bases outside the gene matches: 2. This CDR3 reads CASSTGHGELFF. The CDR3 nucleotides are TGTGCCAGCTCGACAGGGCACGGGGAGCTGTTTTTT. Drawing the rest from reference TRBV18 and TRBJ2-2, the complete variable domain is NAGVMQNPRHLVRRRGQEARLRCSPMKGHSHVYWYRQLPEEGLKFMVYLQKENIIDESGMPKERFSAEFPKEGPSILRIQQVVRGDSAAYFCASSTGHGELFFGEGSRLTVL.

The chain is built from TRBV15 and TRBJ1-2, with D uncertain. This CDR3 is built from 15 residues. Per germline, CDR1 LNHNV and CDR2 YYDKDF (reference sequence). V was trimmed by 0 bases and J by 1 base, leaving 9 bases between them. The CDR3 DNA follows: TGTGCCACCAGCAGAGATCTGTCAGTTAACTATGGCTACACCTTC. The encoded protein is CATSRDLSVNYGYTF.

The rearrangement joins TRBV6-2 or TRBV6-3 to TRBJ1-1, with unresolved D. Trimming took off 2 bases at V and 7 bases at J, with 17 bases between the two ends. This CDR3 is built from 15 residues. Germline loops: CDR1 MNHEY, CDR2 SVGEGT. The CDR3 bases are TGTGCCAGCAGTTACGGGTCTGTCATTGGTTTTGAAGCTTTCTTT. Its translation: CASSYGSVIGFEAFF.